These 19 T cell receptor beta chains came from one sample sequenced in a study of T cell repertoires in cytomegalovirus infection. The antigens for these receptors are not known. Each CDR3 protein is one row after TCRdb ran MiXCR on the reads. The table has roughly 150,000 distinct CDR3 sequences, roughly 32% seen once; the top ten hold about 56%. This material consisted of CD8+ T cells from cultured PBMCs, taken from culture after CMV antigen stimulation. These receptors were obtained from a human donor in good health (CMV status not recorded). Some clones in this sample may be carry-over from other donors' samples.

This clonotype was detected many times. The rearrangement joins TRBV7-8 to TRBJ1-3, with D possibly matching TRBD1 (6 bases). Germline-derived CDR1 and CDR2 are SGHVS and FQNEAQ. V gave up 5 bases and J gave up 3 bases, with 14 bases separating them. The CDR3 is 15 residues long. The CDR3 spells CASSPTAGVGNTIYF. For the CDR3, the DNA is TGTGCCAGCAGCCCGACCGCAGGGGTTGGAAACACCATATATTTT.

In this sample, this clonotype turned up many times. The V and J genes are TRBV20-1 and TRBJ1-5, with D perhaps matching TRBD1 (6 bases). With 4 bases removed from V and 5 bases from J, the gap between germline ends came to 15 bases. The CDR3 length is 14 residues. From germline, CDR1 is DFQATT and CDR2 SNEGSKA (reference sequence). For the CDR3, the DNA is TGCAGTGCTAATGAAGGGGACACCGATCAGCCCCAGCATTTT. Translation: CSANEGDTDQPQHF.

The rearrangement uses TRBV19 and TRBJ2-7; D is unresolved. The CDR3 extends over 14 amino acids. V was trimmed by 6 bases and J by 5 bases, leaving 17 bases between them. Germline V CDR1 and CDR2: LNHDA, SQIVND (reference sequence). The chain's CDR3 is CASSPVTREDEQYF. The CDR3 DNA sequence: TGTGCCAGTAGCCCCGTGACCCGAGAGGACGAGCAGTACTTC. The whole variable domain, filled in from reference TRBV19 and TRBJ2-7, reads DGGITQSPKYLFRKEGQNVTLSCEQNLNHDAMYWYRQDPGQGLRLIYYSQIVNDFQKGDIAEGYSVSREKKESFPLTVTSAQKNPTAFYLCASSPVTREDEQYFGPGTRLTVT.

The CDR3 here is CASSYGETEAFF. As DNA, the CDR3 is TGTGCCAGCAGTTATGGGGAAACTGAAGCTTTCTTT. The chain employs TRBV6-6 and TRBJ1-1; D unresolved. The V end lost 3 bases, the J end lost 5 bases, and 7 bases lay between the germline ends. This CDR3 region has 12 residues. Germline values: CDR1 MNHNY, CDR2 SVGAGI (reference sequence).

In DNA, the CDR3 is TGTGCCAGCAGCAGTCCTGGACAGGGAGGCACCGGGGAGCTGTTTTTT. Amino acid sequence: CASSSPGQGGTGELFF. The chain employs TRBV5-4 and TRBJ2-2, with 8 bases aligning to TRBD1. Trimming took 4 bases from V and 4 from J; bases not matched to a gene: 9. CDR1 is SGHNT and CDR2 is YYREEE in the germline V gene (reference sequence). The CDR3 loop spans 16 amino acids.

This chain connects TRBV10-3 to TRBJ1-2, with D uncertain. The CDR3 has 13 amino acids. CDR1 ENHRY and CDR2 SYGVKD come from the germline V gene. V lost 0 bases and J lost 3, with 5 bases in between. The CDR3 DNA reads as TGTGCCATCAGTGAGTCGGCAGACTATGGCTACACCTTC. Its translation: CAISESADYGYTF.

This chain links TRBV3-1 with TRBJ2-7; 8 nucleotides agree with TRBD1. J gave up 1 base and V 0 bases, and 8 bases lay outside the gene matches. This CDR3 contains 17 residues. Germline lookup yields CDR1 LGHDT and CDR2 YNNKEL (reference sequence). The CDR3 protein is CASSQERQGWPSYEQYF. The CDR3, as DNA: TGTGCCAGCAGCCAAGAAAGACAGGGGTGGCCGTCCTACGAGCAGTACTTC.

This clonotype was recorded many times. The chain uses TRBV28 and TRBJ1-3; weak D call: TRBD1 (6 bases). This CDR3 is built from 16 residues. Trimming left V 3 bases short and J 0 bases short, with 12 bases between. Germline V gives CDR1 MDHEN, CDR2 SYDVKM. The CDR3 DNA follows: TGTGCCAGCAGTTTCCCAGGGGCAGCCTCTGGAAACACCATATATTTT. It translates to CASSFPGAASGNTIYF.

The rearrangement joins TRBV19 to TRBJ2-1; perhaps D is TRBD1 or TRBD2 (5 bases each). There are 14 residues in the CDR3. The V end was cut by 4 bases, the J end by 2 bases, with 9 bases between. Germline lookup yields CDR1 LNHDA and CDR2 SQIVND (reference sequence). DNA of the CDR3: TGTGCCAGTAGTAGGGACGGTGCCTACAATGAGCAGTTCTTC. Translated: CASSRDGAYNEQFF. Full variable domain (missing parts from reference TRBV19 and TRBJ2-1): DGGITQSPKYLFRKEGQNVTLSCEQNLNHDAMYWYRQDPGQGLRLIYYSQIVNDFQKGDIAEGYSVSREKKESFPLTVTSAQKNPTAFYLCASSRDGAYNEQFFGPGTRLTVL.

This clonotype was recorded at least ten times. V gene TRBV7-2 combines with J gene TRBJ1-1; D unclear. Germline-derived CDR1 and CDR2 are SGHTA and FQGNSA. This CDR3 is 18 amino acids long. V was shortened by 6 bases and J by 1 base, with 24 bases between the two germline ends. The CDR3: CASSPLSFSRSENTEAFF. The CDR3 DNA sequence: TGTGCCAGCAGTCCCCTTTCATTCTCGAGGTCCGAGAACACTGAAGCTTTCTTT.

J is TRBJ2-7 and V is TRBV29-1; D unresolved. The CDR3 loop spans 12 amino acids. Per germline, CDR1 SQVTM and CDR2 ANQGSEA. CDR3 nucleotides: TGCAGTGCTAGGCAAGGGAAATACGAGCAGTACTTC. It translates to CSARQGKYEQYF.

Many counts were recorded for this clonotype. V usage is TRBV7-9 and J usage is TRBJ2-7; D is uncertain. The CDR3 consists of 15 residues. V was shortened by 3 bases and J by 3 bases, with 15 bases between the two germline ends. Germline V lookup: CDR1 SEHNR, CDR2 FQNEAQ (reference sequence). CDR3 sequence reads: CASSFPGSSFYEQYF. The CDR3 DNA sequence: TGTGCCAGCAGCTTCCCGGGCAGCTCTTTCTACGAGCAGTACTTC.

This chain uses TRBV5-6 with TRBJ1-1; perhaps TRBD1 as D (5 bases). CDR3 length: 13 amino acids. V lost 3 bases and J lost 6, with 12 bases in between. The germline V gene encodes CDR1 SGHDT and CDR2 YYEEEE. In DNA form, the CDR3 reads TGTGCCAGCAGCTGGTCGGGGGGAGCTGAAGCTTTCTTT. Translating gives CASSWSGGAEAFF.

The chain is built from TRBV7-6 and TRBJ2-1, with 7 bases identical to TRBD2. This CDR3 region has 16 residues. The ends lost 1 base at V and 4 bases at J; junction bases unmatched: 7. Per the germline V gene, CDR1 is SGHVS and CDR2 is FNYEAQ. CDR3 DNA sequence: TGTGCCAGCAGCTTAGGGGGGTGGGGGGGATACAATGAGCAGTTCTTC. Translating gives CASSLGGWGGYNEQFF.

The gene calls are TRBV10-3 and TRBJ1-5, with 8 bases matching TRBD1. With V trimmed by 3 bases and J by 4 bases, 11 bases remained unmatched. The CDR3 is 17 amino acids. The V gene's germline CDR1 is ENHRY and CDR2 SYGVKD. CDR3 in DNA: TGTGCCATCAGTGACCCGGGGTCGGACAGGGCTAATCAGCCCCAGCATTTT. Its protein is CAISDPGSDRANQPQHF.

The chain combines TRBV27 with TRBJ2-3; 10 bases align to TRBD2. The CDR3 has 16 residues. Germline CDR1 and CDR2: MNHEY and SMNVEV (reference sequence). V lost 3 bases, J lost 3 bases, and 6 bases stayed unmatched. CDR3 region: CASSFVAGGWTDTQYF. CDR3 DNA: TGTGCCAGCAGTTTTGTAGCGGGGGGATGGACAGATACGCAGTATTTT.

This clonotype was seen more than once but under ten times. The chain couples TRBV19 to TRBJ1-5; no definite D call. The CDR3 extends over 12 amino acids. Per the germline V gene, CDR1 is LNHDA and CDR2 is SQIVND (reference sequence). V was shortened by 7 bases and J by 4 bases, with 8 bases between the two germline ends. The CDR3 DNA is TGTGCCAGTAAGGTCGGAAATCAGCCCCAGCATTTT. Protein product: CASKVGNQPQHF.

There are a few counts of this clonotype. The chain links TRBV7-3 to TRBJ1-1; 9 bases are shared with TRBD1. The CDR3 is 15 amino acids. Germline V lookup: CDR1 SGHTA, CDR2 FQGTGA. Trimming took 5 bases from V and 7 from J; bases not matched to a gene: 11. Here the CDR3 DNA reads TGTGCCAGCAGCCCTACTACAGGGGGCGCTGATGAAGCTTTCTTT. Protein product: CASSPTTGGADEAFF.

This sequence joins TRBV7-8 and TRBJ2-1; 8 nucleotides match TRBD2. V lost 5 bases and J lost 3; bases outside the gene matches: 9. The CDR3 sequence is 16 residues long. Germline CDR1 SGHVS, CDR2 FQNEAQ. CDR3 bases: TGTGCCAGCAGCCGGCTGGCGGGGGGCCTCTACAATGAGCAGTTCTTC. It yields the protein CASSRLAGGLYNEQFF.